The source of this TCR beta chain is a study of T cells in tuberculosis. Study-wide background: Blood was taken before or within 7 days of anti-tuberculosis therapy.

Germline CDR1 reads SQVTM; CDR2 reads ANQGSEA. The CDR3 extends over 13 amino acids. Unmatched junction bases numbered 5, after V lost 4 bases and J lost 5 bases. Specified time point: new active TB diagnosis, blood taken before or within 7 days of starting treatment. Active tuberculosis patients were new diagnoses, HIV-seronegative, South African, and aged 18 years or older. The table came from immunoSEQ multiplex PCR; TCRdb's copy has only in-frame clones and leaves some out. The sample gives tens of thousands of clones, about 92% of which show up once; approximately 6.2% is in the top ten. This TCR was sampled from an adult with tuberculosis. Sequenced here: PBMCs, sampled at tuberculosis diagnosis. The gene calls are TRBV29-1 and TRBJ2-1, with 7 positions matching TRBD1. The DNA of the CDR3 is TGCAGCGTTGCCGGGACAGTTGACAATGAGCAGTTCTTC. Translating it yields CSVAGTVDNEQFF.